The rows below give T cell receptor beta chains drawn from one sample of a study of shared clonotypes between healthy human individuals. The repertoire was sequenced with immunoSEQ multiplex PCR; TCRdb's copy has only in-frame clones and lacks some. The sample yields roughly 2.6 million clones, approximately 90% seen once. The material sequenced was naive CD4+ T cells sorted from blood. The receptors here all came from a man between 18 and 29 years old in good health. Both conserved end residues are trimmed from each CDR3. The D gene is left open where the match is weak.

>TRBJ1-6|NA|TRBV7-9
ASSLGAGADNSPLH
>TRBJ2-7|NA|TRBV19
ASRLEAGPSYEQY
>TRBJ2-3|NA|TRBV9
ASSTPGTDTQY
>TRBJ2-3|TRBD2|TRBV6-1
ASCHEGRATDTQY
>TRBJ2-5|NA|TRBV27
ASSPSAVLGETQY
>TRBJ2-3|TRBD2|TRBV5-1
ASSSGLAASTDTQY
>TRBJ2-7|NA|TRBV5-1
ASSLGGTAFYEQY
>TRBJ1-1|NA|TRBV20-1
SARRNTEAF
>TRBJ2-7|NA|TRBV11-2
ASSLDGIQAYEQY
>TRBJ1-6|TRBD1|TRBV11-3
ASSLGTGNNSPLH
>TRBJ2-7|TRBD2|TRBV27
ASSPRLAGESYEQY